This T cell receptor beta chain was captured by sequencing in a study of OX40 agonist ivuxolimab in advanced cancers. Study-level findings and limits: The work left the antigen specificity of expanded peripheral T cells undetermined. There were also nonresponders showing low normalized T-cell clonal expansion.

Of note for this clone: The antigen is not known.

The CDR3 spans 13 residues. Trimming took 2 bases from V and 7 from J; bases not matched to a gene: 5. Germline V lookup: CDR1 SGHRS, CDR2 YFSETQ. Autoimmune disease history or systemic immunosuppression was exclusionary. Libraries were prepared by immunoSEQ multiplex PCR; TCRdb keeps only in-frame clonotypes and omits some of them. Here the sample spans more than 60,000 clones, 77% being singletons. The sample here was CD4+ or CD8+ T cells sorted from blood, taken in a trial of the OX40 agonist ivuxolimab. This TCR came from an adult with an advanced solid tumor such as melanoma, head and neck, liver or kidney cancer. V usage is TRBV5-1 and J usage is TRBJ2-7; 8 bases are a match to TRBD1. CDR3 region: CASSFQGAKEQYF. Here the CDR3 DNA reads TGCGCCAGCAGCTTCCAGGGGGCTAAAGAGCAGTACTTC.